The sequence of this T cell receptor (beta chain) was determined in a study of cytomegalovirus exposure and HLA in healthy donors. Study conclusions and caveats: Using the classifier, cytomegalovirus status was reportedly diagnosed with high specificity and sensitivity. What TCR beta sequences reportedly achieved was accurate prediction of HLA-A and HLA-B alleles in most subjects. On later analysis, the bulk of CMV-associated TCR beta chains appeared to be HLA-restricted.

Donors were ostensibly healthy at sampling, although undocumented immune exposures were probable. The PCR made use of 60 Vbeta and 13 Jbeta primers. Sequenced by immunoSEQ multiplex PCR; TCRdb stores in-frame clones only, minus some. The repertoire holds more than 150,000 clones, with 81% as singletons. With regard to this clone: Its antigen remains unknown.

This CDR3 is 15 amino acids long. The V end was cut by 0 bases, the J end by 5 bases, with 13 bases between. CDR1 and CDR2 from the germline V gene are LNHDA and SQIVND (reference sequence). The genes are TRBV19 and TRBJ1-2; D call uncertain. The sample consisted of PBMCs. The sequence derives from a man aged 45-65 years in good health and CMV-seronegative. CDR3 DNA: TGTGCCAGTAGTATAGAGAAGACAATCCCGTATGGCTACACCTTC. It translates to CASSIEKTIPYGYTF. The whole variable domain, remainder taken from reference TRBV19 and TRBJ1-2, is DGGITQSPKYLFRKEGQNVTLSCEQNLNHDAMYWYRQDPGQGLRLIYYSQIVNDFQKGDIAEGYSVSREKKESFPLTVTSAQKNPTAFYLCASSIEKTIPYGYTFGSGTRLTVV.